This T cell receptor (beta chain) was recorded in a study of blood T cell repertoires in COVID-19 (dated by TCRdb to about 2020). With respect to the entire study: Samples from collaborators originated in the United States, Italy and Spain and spanned both the acute and convalescent phases of COVID-19. Where available, HLA class I and class II types were taken from metadata supplied by the sample provider and were not determined by assay-based typing. The dataset comprised deeply sampled blood TCRbeta repertoires from subjects exposed to, actively infected with, or recovered from COVID-19. The sample metadata nearly always contained a de-identified subject ID, COVID-19 status, age in years and sex. The repertoires were made available in a free public database intended to serve as a resource for research on the immune response to SARS-CoV-2. Samples came from the ongoing ImmuneRACE study (first 160 participants) plus 1,254 subjects from 6 global collaborators. The material from the prospective study consisted of cDNA or gDNA derived from T cells, B-cell-depleted T cells, or PBMCs. Overall study outcomes, separate from this receptor: How much clinical and demographic metadata was included differed by source and by participant, and the metadata was provided uncurated.

TCRbeta CDR3 regions were amplified from genomic DNA by means of the immunoSEQ Assay, a bias-controlled multiplex PCR. The authors processed their data as follows. The number of nucleated cells in each sample was estimated from the amplification of reference gene primers within the assay. To quantify the absolute abundance of each unique TCRbeta CDR3 rearrangement, sequence reads were collapsed and filtered. Productive Simpson clonality was computed per sample as the square root of Simpson's diversity index over productive rearrangements. TCRdb limited this immuneACCESS table to in-frame rearrangements with V and J called. A share of clones is missing; checked studies link under half to unresolved V genes, and the rest is unexplained. Clonal size and the V and J genes are those of that table, whereas D and trimming came from the DNA. This sample is represented by about 46,000 clones; less than 85% of them were singletons. Of the sample, around 10% is held by the ten largest clones.

Each collaborating institution followed its own protocols to collect whole blood in K2EDTA tubes. For TCRbeta analysis, collaborators shipped samples in one of three forms: frozen whole blood, isolated PBMCs, or DNA extracted from either of those sample types. Comments on this clone: The antigen this receptor binds is unknown. No much larger clonotype is one base removed from it; base qualities were not supplied.

The clonotype originates from a man between 60 and 75 years old with acute or convalescent COVID-19. Sequenced sample: peripheral blood.

DNA sequence: TGTGCCAGCAGCTTGCCGGGGGTCGGCACCGGGGAGCTGTTTTTT. Its amino acids are CASSLPGVGTGELFF. The rearranged segments are TRBV5-6 and TRBJ2-2; possibly the D gene is TRBD2, per 6 matching bases. CDR1 and CDR2 are drawn from the germline V gene: SGHDT, YYEEEE. V is clipped by 1 base and J by 4 bases, and the sequence between their germline boundaries is 11 bases long. The CDR3 measures 15 amino acids from cysteine to phenylalanine. The read is trimmed to its CDR3 DNA, 45 bases read in frame from base 1.